This T cell receptor (beta chain) was retrieved from a study of cytomegalovirus exposure and HLA in healthy donors. V trimming: 3 bases; J trimming: 0 bases; junction bases outside the gene matches: 3. This CDR3 contains 17 residues. CDR1 and CDR2 (germline): SGDLS, YYNGEE. The PCR contained 60 Vbeta and 13 Jbeta primers. Repertoires were generated with immunoSEQ multiplex PCR, while TCRdb's copy carries only in-frame clones and drops some. The sample gives 210,000 or so clones, approximately 88% of which show up once; about 0.77% is in the top ten. What was sequenced was PBMCs. The sequence derives from a boy aged 2 to 10 in good health and CMV-seronegative. V and J are TRBV9 and TRBJ2-5; 15 positions agree with TRBD2. This CDR3 reads CASSGGLAGGYQETQYF. CDR3 bases: TGTGCCAGCAGCGGGGGACTAGCGGGGGGATACCAAGAGACCCAGTACTTC.